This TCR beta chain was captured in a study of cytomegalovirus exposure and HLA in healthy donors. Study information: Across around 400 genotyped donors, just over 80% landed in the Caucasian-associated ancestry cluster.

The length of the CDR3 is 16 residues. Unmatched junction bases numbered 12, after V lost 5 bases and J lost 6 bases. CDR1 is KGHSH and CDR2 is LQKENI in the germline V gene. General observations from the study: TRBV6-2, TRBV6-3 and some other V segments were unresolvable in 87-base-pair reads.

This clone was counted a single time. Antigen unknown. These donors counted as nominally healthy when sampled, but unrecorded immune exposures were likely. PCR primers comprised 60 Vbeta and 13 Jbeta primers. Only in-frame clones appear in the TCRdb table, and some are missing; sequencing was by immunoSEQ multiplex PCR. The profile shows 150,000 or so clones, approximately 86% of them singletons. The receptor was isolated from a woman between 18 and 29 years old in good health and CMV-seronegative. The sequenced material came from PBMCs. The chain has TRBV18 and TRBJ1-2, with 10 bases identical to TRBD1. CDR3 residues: CASSTTTGGPFDGYTF. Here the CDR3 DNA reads TGTGCCAGCTCAACAACGACAGGGGGCCCCTTTGATGGCTACACCTTC.